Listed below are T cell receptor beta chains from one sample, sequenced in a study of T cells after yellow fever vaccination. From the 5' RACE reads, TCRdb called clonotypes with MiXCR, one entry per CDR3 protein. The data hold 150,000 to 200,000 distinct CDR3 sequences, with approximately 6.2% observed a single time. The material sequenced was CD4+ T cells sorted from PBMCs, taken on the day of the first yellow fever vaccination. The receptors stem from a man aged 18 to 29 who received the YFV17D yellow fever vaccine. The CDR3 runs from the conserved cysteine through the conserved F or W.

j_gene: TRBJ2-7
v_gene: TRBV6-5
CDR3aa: CASSYSGGRAYEQYF

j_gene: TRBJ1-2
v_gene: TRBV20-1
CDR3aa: CSGARVAVYGYTF

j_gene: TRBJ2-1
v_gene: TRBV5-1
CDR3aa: CASSLVAGASYNEQFF

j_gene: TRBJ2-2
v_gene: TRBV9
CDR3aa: CASSVGLAGGNTGELFF

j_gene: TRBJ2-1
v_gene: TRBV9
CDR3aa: CASSVVMSSGGENNEQFF

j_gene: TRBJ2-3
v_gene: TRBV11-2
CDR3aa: CASSLVGALTDTQYF

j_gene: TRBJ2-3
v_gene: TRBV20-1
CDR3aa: CSTPPPDLGKDTQYF

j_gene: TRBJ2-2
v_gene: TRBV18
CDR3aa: CASSPLTGRAAGELFF

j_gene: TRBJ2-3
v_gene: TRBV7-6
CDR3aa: CASSLMGPTSTDTQYF

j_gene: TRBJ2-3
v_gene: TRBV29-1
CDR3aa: CSGTGTGGTDTQYF

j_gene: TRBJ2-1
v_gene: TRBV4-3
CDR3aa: CASSQLSTRNEQFF

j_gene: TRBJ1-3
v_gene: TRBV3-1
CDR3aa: CASSQEPHAGNTIYF

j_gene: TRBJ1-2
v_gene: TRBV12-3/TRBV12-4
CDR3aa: CASSPRQLGYTF

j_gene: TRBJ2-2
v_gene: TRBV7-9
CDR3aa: CASSLAGTTTNTGELFF

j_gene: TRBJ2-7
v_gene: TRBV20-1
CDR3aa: CSARDGSEQYF

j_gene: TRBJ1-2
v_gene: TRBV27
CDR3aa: CASGRTNYGYTF

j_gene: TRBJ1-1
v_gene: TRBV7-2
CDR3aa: CASSPAGREAFF

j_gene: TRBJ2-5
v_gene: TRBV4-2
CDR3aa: CASSPLIDGGLETQYF

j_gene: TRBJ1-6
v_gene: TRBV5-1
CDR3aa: CASSLATGNNSPLHF

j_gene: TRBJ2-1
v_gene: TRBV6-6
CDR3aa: CASTEGGEQFF

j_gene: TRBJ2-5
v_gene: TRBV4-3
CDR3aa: CATPDLPQETQYF

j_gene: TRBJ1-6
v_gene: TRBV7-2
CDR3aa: CASSLDRESPLHF